What follows describes a single T cell receptor (beta chain). What it binds is unknown. Other DNA sequences within the sample encode an identical CDR3. The sample originates from a study of cytomegalovirus exposure and HLA in healthy donors. Study-wide results and caveats: The likely explanation for a cluster of highly shared sequence variants was sequencing artifact. For presence/absence analyses, sequencing depth was assumed to be roughly uniform across donors. In a later analysis, TCR association rates varied by HLA locus: DRB1 most, HLA-C fewest.

60 Vbeta and 13 Jbeta primers were used in PCR. Assay used: immunoSEQ multiplex PCR; TCRdb lists only in-frame clones, some missing. The sample includes about 100,000 clones, about 67% of them seen just once. The CDR3 runs to 13 residues. With 3 bases clipped from V and 6 bases from J, the junction kept 4 bases outside the gene matches. Germline loops: CDR1 LNHDA, CDR2 SQIVND (reference sequence). This sequence joins TRBV19 and TRBJ1-2; TRBD1 aligns across 7 bases. The receptor was isolated from a woman aged 18-29 years in good health and CMV-seropositive. Sequencing was performed on PBMCs. For the CDR3, the DNA is TGTGCCAGTAGTATGCGACAGGGAAATGGCTACACCTTC. Translation gives CASSMRQGNGYTF.